These 2 T cell receptor beta chains originate from one sample sequenced in a study of blood T cells in healthy people across ages (dated by TCRdb to about 2015). The library was obtained by 5' RACE. A second 7 to 11 cycle PCR used a sample-barcoded 5' primer and a J-beta primer mix. TCRdb reprocessed the public reads (quality trimming at Q25 with fastp, clone calling with MiXCR) and kept in-frame beta chains. Rows with one shared CDR3 protein collapse into an entry with the most common genes and DNA. This sample comprises some 1.8 million distinct CDR3 sequences, around 42% of them detected only once. Of the sample, roughly 24% falls within the top ten clones. Sequenced sample: blood. The source of these receptors is a human donor in good health.

The chain couples TRBV18 to TRBJ2-7, with D tentatively TRBD2 (5 bases). V lost 3 bases, J lost 3 bases, and 12 bases lay in between. Germline loops: CDR1 KGHSH, CDR2 LQKENI. The length of the CDR3 is 14 residues. CDR3 nucleotide sequence: TGTGCCAGCTCACCGGCTTCAGGAGGCTACGAGCAGTACTTC. It is translated as CASSPASGGYEQYF.

The chain couples TRBV29-1 to TRBJ2-7; 7 bases agree with TRBD1. Germline V gene data show CDR1 as SQVTM and CDR2 as ANQGSEA. The CDR3 contains 13 residues. Trimming cost V 6 bases and J 3 bases; bases outside gene matches: 8. CDR3 nucleotide sequence: TGCAGCGTCAACAGCCCAGGGGGCTACGAGCAGTACTTC. Translation: CSVNSPGGYEQYF.